These 18 T cell receptor beta chains came from one sample sequenced in a study of blood T cell repertoires in COVID-19. Libraries were prepared by immunoSEQ multiplex PCR; TCRdb keeps only in-frame clonotypes and omits some of them. Of 150,000 to 200,000 clones listed, approximately 88% were seen once; the top ten hold 9.1%. Sequencing was done on a sample of peripheral blood. These receptors originate from an elderly woman with active or convalescent COVID-19.

The V call is TRBV5-1, the J call TRBJ2-7; no definite D call. Germline V lookup: CDR1 SGHRS, CDR2 YFSETQ. The CDR3 runs 14 residues. The V gene lost 0 bases and the J gene lost 2 bases, with 9 bases spanning the gap. Written as DNA, the CDR3 is TGCGCCAGCAGCTTGGGAACGGTCCCCTACGAGCAGTACTTC. It encodes CASSLGTVPYEQYF.

The chain recombines TRBV19 with TRBJ2-5, with TRBD1 as a possible D gene (6 bases). Germline values: CDR1 LNHDA, CDR2 SQIVND (reference sequence). The V and J ends lost 7 bases and 5 bases respectively, with 17 bases between them. There are 14 residues in the CDR3. The CDR3 nucleotides read TGTGCCAGTAACCAGACAGGCGAACGGGAGACCCAGTACTTC. Translating gives CASNQTGERETQYF.

Note on this clone: The same CDR3 also results from other DNA sequences found in this sample. The chain is built from TRBV7-2 and TRBJ1-1; 7 nucleotides agree with TRBD1. This CDR3 is 13 amino acids long. Trimming removed 6 bases from V and 2 bases from J; junction bases left unmatched: 3. Germline CDR1 reads SGHTA; CDR2 reads FQGNSA. The CDR3 DNA follows: TGTGCCAGCAGTAGACAGGGCAACACTGAAGCTTTCTTT. Encoded protein: CASSRQGNTEAFF.

This sequence joins TRBV5-1 and TRBJ2-6, with D possibly matching TRBD1 (6 bases). Germline CDR1 and CDR2: SGHRS and YFSETQ. Trimming pared 5 bases from V and 0 bases from J, leaving 12 bases between. This CDR3 region has 16 residues. The CDR3 nucleotides read TGCGCCAGCAGAAACATACAGGGCTCTGGGGCCAACGTCCTGACTTTC. Protein: CASRNIQGSGANVLTF.

The gene calls are TRBV5-1 and TRBJ1-1; 11 nucleotides match TRBD1. CDR1 is SGHRS and CDR2 is YFSETQ in the germline V gene. This CDR3 comprises 14 residues. V was clipped by 3 bases and J by 5 bases; unmatched bases: 3. This CDR3 reads CASSSGQGATEAFF. The DNA of the CDR3 is TGCGCCAGCAGCTCTGGACAGGGGGCAACTGAAGCTTTCTTT.

The gene calls are TRBV5-1 and TRBJ2-3; tentatively, D is TRBD1 (6 bases). The length of the CDR3 is 13 residues. V gave up 4 bases and J gave up 4 bases, with 10 bases separating them. Germline CDR1 and CDR2: SGHRS and YFSETQ. The CDR3 spells CASSVRGADTQYF. CDR3 bases: TGCGCCAGCAGCGTCAGGGGTGCAGATACGCAGTATTTT. The complete variable domain, with remaining parts taken from reference TRBV5-1 and TRBJ2-3, reads KAGVTQTPRYLIKTRGQQVTLSCSPISGHRSVSWYQQTPGQGLQFLFEYFSETQRNKGNFPGRFSGRQFSNSRSEMNVSTLELGDSALYLCASSVRGADTQYFGPGTRLTVL.

This chain links TRBV11-2 with TRBJ1-3; perhaps TRBD1 as D (6 bases). The CDR3 length is 15 residues. Trimming cost V 6 bases and J 2 bases, with 14 bases left between them. The germline gives CDR1 SGHAT, CDR2 FQNNGV. CDR3 amino acids: CASSTQGTAGNTIYF. CDR3 DNA: TGTGCCAGCAGTACCCAGGGGACGGCTGGAAACACCATATATTTT.

The chain couples TRBV4-2 to TRBJ2-6; a possible D gene is TRBD2 (6 bases). V was pared by 4 bases and J by 4 bases, with 14 bases between. The CDR3 totals 16 residues. Looked up from germline, CDR1 is LGHNA and CDR2 is YNFKEQ. CDR3 DNA sequence: TGTGCCAGCAGCCCCGCCGGGGGATCCGGGGCCAACGTCCTGACTTTC. Protein product: CASSPAGGSGANVLTF.

The V call is TRBV5-1, the J call TRBJ2-2, with TRBD1 as a possible D gene (6 bases). This CDR3 comprises 16 residues. The V gene's germline CDR1 is SGHRS and CDR2 YFSETQ. Trimming cost V 4 bases and J 4 bases, with 17 bases left between them. CDR3 coding DNA: TGCGCCAGCAGCAGGCAGGGGCAGGGCGGCACCGGGGAGCTGTTTTTT. Residues: CASSRQGQGGTGELFF.

In DNA, the CDR3 is TGTGCCAGCAGTCGCGGACAGGCGAACACTGAAGCTTTCTTT. It specifies CASSRGQANTEAFF. V and J are TRBV3-1 (or the pseudogene TRBV3-2) and TRBJ1-1; TRBD1 matches 7 bases. Germline-derived CDR1 and CDR2 are LGHDT and YNNKEL (reference sequence). V trimming: 6 bases; J trimming: 1 base; junction bases outside the gene matches: 5. The length of the CDR3 is 14 residues.

This rearrangement joins TRBV6-5 to TRBJ1-5; D may be TRBD1 (6 bases). CDR3 length: 15 amino acids. CDR1 is MNHEY, CDR2 SVGAGI, per germline. V lost 6 bases and J lost 2, with 14 bases in between. The CDR3 protein is CASSQDRRGNQPQHF. CDR3 nucleotides: TGTGCCAGCAGCCAAGACAGGCGAGGCAATCAGCCCCAGCATTTT.

The CDR3 spells CASSIEDRGTEAFF. The DNA for the CDR3 is TGTGCCAGTAGTATAGAAGACAGGGGAACTGAAGCTTTCTTT. The chain couples TRBV19 to TRBJ1-1; 8 bases line up with TRBD1. V shed 0 bases and J 5 bases; nucleotides not matched to a gene: 2. This CDR3 is 14 amino acids long. The V gene's germline CDR1 is LNHDA and CDR2 SQIVND (reference sequence).

The J gene is TRBJ1-1, the V gene TRBV28, with unresolved D. The V gene's germline CDR1 is MDHEN and CDR2 SYDVKM. CDR3 size: 14 residues. Deletions cut 3 bases from V and 0 bases from J, with 8 bases between. DNA of the CDR3: TGTGCCAGCAGTTTGGAACAGATGAACACTGAAGCTTTCTTT. It is translated as CASSLEQMNTEAFF.

The gene calls are TRBV11-2 and TRBJ1-4, with a possible D match to TRBD1 (5 bases). This CDR3 is built from 15 residues. V was cut by 10 bases and J by 0 bases, with 15 bases left in between. Germline V gives CDR1 SGHAT, CDR2 FQNNGV. The CDR3 bases are TGTGCCACCACGTGGGGGGACGCAACTAATGAAAAACTGTTTTTT. Translation: CATTWGDATNEKLFF.

The genes are TRBV29-1 and TRBJ1-3; D is ambiguous. This CDR3 comprises 12 residues. Germline assignment: CDR1 SQVTM and CDR2 ANQGSEA. The germline V and J ends were trimmed by 2 bases and 4 bases, with 6 bases remaining between them. CDR3 coding DNA: TGCAGCGTTGAAAACAGCGGAAACACCATATATTTT. Translation: CSVENSGNTIYF.

CDR3 nucleotides: TGTGCCAGTAGTACGGACAGGGGGCATGGCTACACCTTC. Translation gives CASSTDRGHGYTF. This rearrangement joins TRBV19 to TRBJ1-2, with TRBD1 matching over 11 bases. Germline lookup yields CDR1 LNHDA and CDR2 SQIVND (reference sequence). With 4 bases clipped from V and 6 bases from J, the junction kept 1 base outside the gene matches. The CDR3 totals 13 residues.

The rearrangement uses TRBV12-3 or TRBV12-4 and TRBJ1-1; no firm D call. The CDR3 is made up of 11 amino acids. Deletions cut 3 bases from V and 10 bases from J, with 9 bases between. The chain's CDR3 is CASSFRGLAFF. In DNA, the CDR3 is TGTGCCAGCAGTTTTAGAGGGCTAGCTTTCTTT.

The CDR3: CASSFLEEQYF. The CDR3 coding sequence is TGTGCCAGCAGTTTTCTGGAGGAGCAGTACTTC. The gene calls are TRBV12-3 or TRBV12-4 and TRBJ2-7; D is unclear. The CDR3 spans 11 residues. Between the trimmed V and J ends, which lost 3 bases and 7 bases, there was a span of 7 bases.